The clone carrying this TCR beta chain was detected only a few times. Trimming took off 3 bases at V and 4 bases at J, with 10 bases between the two ends. From germline, CDR1 is SGHDT and CDR2 YYEEEE. The CDR3 loop spans 14 amino acids. The sample is drawn from a study of shared clonotypes between healthy human individuals. Here immunoSEQ multiplex PCR was the method, and the copy in TCRdb shows in-frame clones only, minus some. The sample lists 300,000 to 350,000 clones, less than 75% occurring once. This sequence originates from a young man in good health. The sample consisted of memory CD4+ T cells sorted from blood. The subset is: CD45RA-negative fraction. This chain connects TRBV5-6 to TRBJ1-4, with D perhaps TRBD1 (5 bases). The CDR3 here is CASSWRGSNEKLFF. CDR3 DNA sequence: TGTGCCAGCAGCTGGAGGGGCAGTAATGAAAAACTGTTTTTT.